The TCR beta chain under discussion was sequenced for a study of cytomegalovirus exposure and HLA in healthy donors. Study-wide results and limits: Association of approximately 16,000 TCR beta sequences with HLA alleles was found at 0.05 false discovery rate in a later analysis. Most CMV-associated TCR beta chains were later found to appear HLA-restricted. The authors later found TCR association rates varying by HLA locus, with DRB1 most and HLA-C fewest.

A multiplex PCR was run with 60 Vbeta primers and 13 Jbeta primers. How the authors handled the data: In a later analysis, the count reached approximately 80 million unique TCR beta chains, with around 10 million shared. Sequenced by immunoSEQ multiplex PCR; TCRdb stores in-frame clones only, minus some. V, J and clone size reflect that table, while D and trimming were determined from the DNA. The sample lists some 170,000 clones, roughly 79% occurring once. Germline V gene sequence: CDR1 SGHTA, CDR2 FQGTGA. This CDR3 has 13 residues. Trimming stripped 4 bases from V and 9 bases from J, with 16 bases between. In regard to this clone: Its antigen remains unknown.

The chain uses TRBV7-3 and TRBJ2-7; possibly TRBD2 for D (6 bases). The receptor was isolated from a woman aged 18-35 years in good health and CMV-seropositive. Sequenced: PBMCs. The CDR3: CASSSTPGEAQYF. CDR3 bases: TGTGCCAGCAGCTCCACTCCGGGGGAGGCGCAGTACTTC.